These 26 T cell receptor beta chains were sequenced from one sample in a study of vaccination effects on CD4 cells after COVID-19. The antigens for these receptors are not known. Isolating CD4+ T cells followed more than 9 days of culture. Each participant was given two doses of one vaccine (BNT162b2 or mRNA-1273). Clones were sequenced by immunoSEQ multiplex PCR, and TCRdb holds only the in-frame ones, with some missing. The sample has fewer than 40,000 clones, 74% seen once. Sample: CD4+ T cells from PBMCs cultured without peptide, taken after COVID-19 vaccination. These receptor sequences come from a human donor who received a COVID-19 vaccine.

This sequence joins TRBV6-1 and TRBJ1-2, with D unresolved. Trimming shortened V by 2 bases and J by 3 bases, and 10 bases separated the two germline ends. The germline V gene has CDR1 MNHNS and CDR2 SASEGT. CDR3 length equals 14 residues. CDR3 nucleotides: TGTGCCAGCAGTGAACTCAGGATTTACTATGGCTACACCTTC. It specifies CASSELRIYYGYTF.

This chain joins TRBV7-9 and TRBJ1-6, with D perhaps TRBD1 (5 bases). The CDR3 has 16 residues. The V gene lost 3 bases and the J gene lost 0 bases, with 9 bases spanning the gap. The germline V gene has CDR1 SEHNR and CDR2 FQNEAQ (reference sequence). CDR3 sequence reads: CASSLGRGSYNSPLHF. The CDR3 nucleotides are TGTGCCAGCAGCTTGGGGAGGGGCTCCTATAATTCACCCCTCCACTTT.

The chain has TRBV10-3 and TRBJ1-2, with no clear D. There are 14 residues in the CDR3. Germline loops: CDR1 ENHRY, CDR2 SYGVKD. Trimming took off 4 bases at V and 0 bases at J, with 9 bases between the two ends. The CDR3 reads CAISGQVANYGYTF. The CDR3 DNA reads as TGTGCCATCAGTGGACAAGTAGCTAACTATGGCTACACCTTC.

The gene calls are TRBV5-1 and TRBJ1-3, with 8 bases fitting TRBD1. The CDR3 consists of 15 residues. V was pared by 4 bases and J by 2 bases, with 5 bases of the junction left unmatched. CDR1 is SGHRS and CDR2 is YFSETQ in the germline V gene. Here the CDR3 reads CASSGTGGAGNTIYF. The DNA of the CDR3 is TGCGCCAGCAGCGGAACAGGGGGAGCTGGAAACACCATATATTTT.

V usage is TRBV11-2 and J usage is TRBJ2-3, with a tentative D call TRBD1 (5 bases). The CDR3 covers 15 residues. Germline assignment: CDR1 SGHAT and CDR2 FQNNGV. V gave up 5 bases and J gave up 1 base, with 13 bases separating them. In DNA form, the CDR3 reads TGTGCCAGCAGCAGGGGCCGAATTCGCACAGATACGCAGTATTTT. It translates to CASSRGRIRTDTQYF.

This rearrangement joins TRBV20-1 to TRBJ1-1; D is ambiguous. Trimming took off 3 bases at V and 6 bases at J, with 11 bases between the two ends. The CDR3 is 12 amino acids. From germline, CDR1 is DFQATT and CDR2 SNEGSKA (reference sequence). The CDR3 here is CSASLVSSEAFF. The DNA of the CDR3 is TGCAGTGCTAGTTTGGTTTCCTCTGAAGCTTTCTTT.

V and J are TRBV21-1 and TRBJ2-1; the table names TRBD1, a call not compared with the DNA. TRBV21-1 is shown as a pseudogene. This CDR3 comprises 13 residues. The CDR3 protein is CASNLLQGNEQFF. The CDR3 DNA is TGTGCCAGCAACCTTCTACAGGGGAATGAGCAGTTCTTC.

The chain carries TRBV5-1 and TRBJ1-4, with TRBD1 matching 9 bases. The CDR3 runs to 16 residues. The junction had 10 bases not matched to a gene; V was cut back by 0 bases and J by 10 bases. Germline V CDR1 and CDR2: SGHRS, YFSETQ. Written as DNA, the CDR3 is TGCGCCAGCAGCTTGGATTTAACAGGGGGCGCCGGAAAACTGTTTTTT. Its translation: CASSLDLTGGAGKLFF.

The CDR3 spells CASSVSPRIEAFF. CDR3 sequence (DNA): TGTGCCAGCAGCGTATCCCCCAGAATTGAAGCTTTCTTT. The gene calls are TRBV9 and TRBJ1-1; D gene unclear. The germline gives CDR1 SGDLS, CDR2 YYNGEE. Trimming removed 1 base from V and 7 bases from J, with 11 bases in between. The CDR3 covers 13 residues.

The rearrangement joins TRBV19 to TRBJ1-5, with D possibly matching TRBD1 (5 bases). Trimming stripped 9 bases from V and 4 bases from J, with 25 bases between. There are 17 residues in the CDR3. Germline-derived CDR1 and CDR2 are LNHDA and SQIVND (reference sequence). CDR3 protein: CASQITGGAEQNQPQHF. CDR3 nucleotide sequence: TGTGCCAGCCAAATAACGGGTGGGGCAGAACAAAATCAGCCCCAGCATTTT.

The rearrangement joins TRBV7-9 to TRBJ2-3; D gene uncertain. V gave up 2 bases and J gave up 12 bases, with 9 bases separating them. In germline, CDR1 is SEHNR, CDR2 FQNEAQ (reference sequence). This CDR3 has 11 amino acids. The CDR3 sequence: CASSLKEKQYF. The CDR3 nucleotides are TGTGCCAGCAGCTTAAAAGAAAAACAGTATTTT.

This clone was seen more than once but under ten times. This chain's CDR3 is CASSYSGGNNEQFF. In DNA, the CDR3 is TGTGCCAGCTCCTATAGCGGGGGCAACAATGAGCAGTTCTTC. The rearrangement joins TRBV2 to TRBJ2-1, with TRBD2 identical over 9 bases. The V segment lost 8 bases and the J segment 5 bases; nucleotides outside the gene matches: 7. Looked up from germline, CDR1 is SNHLY and CDR2 is FYNNEI. The CDR3 covers 14 residues.

This clone was observed a handful of times. This sequence joins TRBV4-1 and TRBJ1-5, with TRBD1 identical over 8 bases. The ends lost 5 bases at V and 8 bases at J; junction bases unmatched: 8. Germline-derived CDR1 and CDR2 are MGHRA and YSYEKL. This CDR3 region has 14 residues. CDR3 region: CASSNSGGGKPQHF. The CDR3 DNA follows: TGCGCCAGCAGCAATTCAGGGGGCGGGAAGCCCCAGCATTTT.

The V gene is TRBV6-5, the J gene TRBJ1-2; D is unresolved. The ends were cut back, 8 bases at V and 8 bases at J, with 18 bases in the middle. The CDR3 is 13 residues long. Germline V gene sequence: CDR1 MNHEY, CDR2 SVGAGI. The CDR3 protein is CASLPGSTFGYTF. The DNA of the CDR3 is TGTGCCAGCCTTCCGGGTTCTACCTTCGGCTACACCTTC.

This chain joins TRBV2 and TRBJ2-7; D not resolved. The CDR3 length is 13 residues. The V gene lost 3 bases and the J gene lost 7 bases, with 13 bases spanning the gap. Germline values: CDR1 SNHLY, CDR2 FYNNEI. CDR3 residues: CASSEEKILEQYF. The CDR3 DNA follows: TGTGCCAGCAGTGAGGAAAAGATACTGGAGCAGTACTTC.

The genes are TRBV19 and TRBJ2-1; D is possibly TRBD2 (7 bases). V lost 5 bases and J lost 3, with 17 bases in between. CDR3 size: 16 residues. Germline assignment: CDR1 LNHDA and CDR2 SQIVND (reference sequence). The CDR3 region has the DNA TGTGCCAGTAGTCTGGGGGGGGGCAGGGTCTACAATGAGCAGTTCTTC. This translates into CASSLGGGRVYNEQFF.

The rearrangement links TRBV5-1 to TRBJ2-1; the match to TRBD2 covers 15 bases. V lost 4 bases to trimming and J lost 6 bases; unmatched junction nucleotides: 5. The CDR3 length is 16 residues. CDR1 and CDR2 from the germline V gene are SGHRS and YFSETQ. As DNA, the CDR3 is TGCGCCAGCAGCCCCCGGACTAGCGGGGGGGTCAATGAGCAGTTCTTC. This codes for CASSPRTSGGVNEQFF. Combining the CDR3 with reference TRBV5-1 and TRBJ2-1 gives the whole variable domain KAGVTQTPRYLIKTRGQQVTLSCSPISGHRSVSWYQQTPGQGLQFLFEYFSETQRNKGNFPGRFSGRQFSNSRSEMNVSTLELGDSALYLCASSPRTSGGVNEQFFGPGTRLTVL.

This chain uses TRBV19 with TRBJ2-3, with D possibly TRBD2 on 5 matching bases. The CDR3 totals 14 residues. Germline V gene data show CDR1 as LNHDA and CDR2 as SQIVND (reference sequence). Trimming stripped 4 bases from V and 5 bases from J, with 13 bases between. The CDR3 sequence: CASSTVELGDTQYF. In DNA form, the CDR3 reads TGTGCCAGTAGTACGGTCGAACTAGGAGATACGCAGTATTTT.

This chain joins TRBV18 and TRBJ2-5; 11 nucleotides align to TRBD2. CDR1 is KGHSH, CDR2 LQKENI, per germline. V shed 3 bases and J 4 bases; nucleotides not matched to a gene: 1. The CDR3 is made up of 14 amino acids. The CDR3 DNA reads as TGTGCCAGCTCACCGGGGACTAGCGGAGAGACCCAGTACTTC. Its protein is CASSPGTSGETQYF.

The chain links TRBV28 to TRBJ1-2; no clear D gene. V was pared by 9 bases and J by 10 bases, with 21 bases between. Germline CDR1 reads MDHEN; CDR2 reads SYDVKM. The CDR3 spans 13 residues. CDR3 nucleotide sequence: TGTGCCAGTAGATCCAGCCTAACCCATTTCTACACCTTC. Protein product: CASRSSLTHFYTF.

This clone was seen only once. This chain uses TRBV7-2 with TRBJ2-2, with TRBD2 matching 10 bases. Trimming at V came to 5 bases and at J to 0 bases, leaving 6 bases not matched to a gene. Germline lookup yields CDR1 SGHTA and CDR2 FQGNSA. The CDR3 is 17 amino acids. DNA of the CDR3: TGTGCCAGCAGCCTTAGCGGGGGGCTCTCGAACACCGGGGAGCTGTTTTTT. Translation: CASSLSGGLSNTGELFF.

The rearrangement links TRBV28 to TRBJ2-3; the D is unclear. Trimming stripped 3 bases from V and 10 bases from J, with 14 bases between. The germline CDR1 and CDR2 sequences are MDHEN and SYDVKM. CDR3 length: 13 residues. DNA for the CDR3: TGTGCCAGCAGTTTGTCGATGATGCTCGCGCAGTATTTT. It translates to CASSLSMMLAQYF.

This chain connects TRBV4-1 to TRBJ1-4; D ambiguous. CDR3 length equals 16 residues. CDR1 is MGHRA, CDR2 YSYEKL, per germline. Trimming removed 4 bases from V and 4 bases from J, with 16 bases in between. The CDR3 coding sequence is TGCGCCAGCAGCCGAGAAAGCCTCAATTTTAATGAAAAACTGTTTTTT. It is translated as CASSRESLNFNEKLFF.

The chain's CDR3 is CASSLEGFVPSSGNTIYF. The CDR3, as DNA: TGTGCCAGCAGCTTAGAGGGTTTTGTTCCTTCTTCTGGAAACACCATATATTTT. The J gene is TRBJ1-3, the V gene TRBV11-2; no reliable D call. Looked up from germline, CDR1 is SGHAT and CDR2 is FQNNGV. V lost 0 bases and J 1 base, leaving 16 bases between the germline ends. The CDR3 sequence is 18 residues long.

The rearrangement joins TRBV12-5 to TRBJ2-5; TRBD1 might be the D (6 bases). The V end lost 3 bases, the J end lost 5 bases, and 10 bases lay between the germline ends. Germline CDR1 is LGHNT and CDR2 is FRNRAP. The CDR3 sequence is 13 residues long. The CDR3 coding sequence is TGTGCTAGTGGTTTAGTAGGGGGTGAGACCCAGTACTTC. Residues: CASGLVGGETQYF.

The J gene is TRBJ2-1, the V gene TRBV5-4, with D possibly matching TRBD1 (6 bases). V was shortened by 4 bases and J by 4 bases, with 15 bases between the two germline ends. CDR1 is SGHNT, CDR2 YYREEE, per germline (reference sequence). CDR3 length equals 15 residues. CDR3 coding DNA: TGTGCCAGCAGCCTGAGGGGGTCCAAGTACAATGAGCAGTTCTTC. This sequence encodes CASSLRGSKYNEQFF. The complete variable domain, with remaining parts taken from reference TRBV5-4 and TRBJ2-1, reads ETGVTQSPTHLIKTRGQQVTLRCSSQSGHNTVSWYQQALGQGPQFIFQYYREEENGRGNFPPRFSGLQFPNYSSELNVNALELDDSALYLCASSLRGSKYNEQFFGPGTRLTVL.